These 24 T cell receptor beta chains share one sample of origin, sequenced in a study of T cell responses to AZD1222 COVID-19 vaccine. Generated by immunoSEQ multiplex PCR, the TCRdb table keeps only in-frame clones and is missing some. The sample gives 90,000 to 100,000 clones, approximately 84% of which show up once; over 12% is in the top ten. The specimen comprised peripheral blood, sampled 28 days after the second AZD1222 dose. These receptors were obtained from an adult who received the AZD1222 COVID-19 vaccine.

V is TRBV5-6 and J is TRBJ1-2, with D possibly matching TRBD1 (5 bases). This CDR3 region has 16 residues. The germline V and J ends were trimmed by 2 bases and 3 bases, with 17 bases remaining between them. In germline, CDR1 is SGHDT, CDR2 YYEEEE. The CDR3 is CASSLSRQGLDYGYTF. The CDR3 DNA reads TGTGCCAGCAGCTTATCCAGGCAGGGTTTAGACTATGGCTACACCTTC. Full variable domain (rest looked up from reference TRBV5-6 and TRBJ1-2): DAGVTQSPTHLIKTRGQQVTLRCSPKSGHDTVSWYQQALGQGPQFIFQYYEEEERQRGNFPDRFSGHQFPNYSSELNVNALLLGDSALYLCASSLSRQGLDYGYTFGSGTRLTVV.

This chain links TRBV5-8 with TRBJ2-3; TRBD1 is a possible D gene (6 bases). Germline CDR1 SGHTS, CDR2 YDEGEE. The ends were cut back, 0 bases at V and 6 bases at J, with 14 bases in the middle. This CDR3 has 15 amino acids. CDR3 in amino acids: CASSLARGRGDTQYF. The CDR3 DNA sequence: TGTGCCAGCAGCTTGGCCCGGGGTAGGGGGGATACGCAGTATTTT. Full variable domain (missing parts from reference TRBV5-8 and TRBJ2-3): EAGVTQSPTHLIKTRGQQATLRCSPISGHTSVYWYQQALGLGLQFLLWYDEGEERNRGNFPPRFSGRQFPNYSSELNVNALELEDSALYLCASSLARGRGDTQYFGPGTRLTVL.

This chain connects TRBV11-3 to TRBJ1-6; D is undetermined. Trimming pared 2 bases from V and 5 bases from J, leaving 4 bases between. Germline V gene data show CDR1 as SGHNT and CDR2 as YENEEA. This CDR3 has 13 residues. This CDR3 is CASSLFNNSPLHF. DNA for the CDR3: TGTGCCAGCAGCTTATTCAATAATTCACCCCTCCACTTT.

This clone was observed a single time. The rearrangement links TRBV10-2 to TRBJ2-4; D could derive from TRBD1 or TRBD2 (7 bases each). The CDR3 is 14 residues long. Germline loops: CDR1 WSHSY, CDR2 SAAADI. V shed 6 bases and J shed 9 bases, with 18 bases lying between them. CDR3 coding DNA: TGCGCCAGCAGCGAGAGACAGGGAGGGACCATTCAGTACTTC. Translating it yields CASSERQGGTIQYF.

The chain carries TRBV5-1 and TRBJ2-2; 8 bases map to TRBD1. V lost 4 bases, J lost 7 bases, and 9 bases stayed unmatched. The CDR3 sequence is 15 residues long. Germline CDR1 reads SGHRS; CDR2 reads YFSETQ. Here the CDR3 DNA reads TGCGCCAGCAGCCTGGGACAGGTATCGGACGGGGAGCTGTTTTTT. Protein: CASSLGQVSDGELFF.

This clone was seen only a few times. The CDR3 sequence: CSVNRDNSYNEQFF. CDR3 in DNA: TGCAGCGTCAACCGGGACAACTCCTACAATGAGCAGTTCTTC. The genes are TRBV29-1 and TRBJ2-1; a weak D match, TRBD1 (6 bases). The length of the CDR3 is 14 residues. The germline CDR1 and CDR2 sequences are SQVTM and ANQGSEA. Trimming left V 6 bases short and J 0 bases short, with 12 bases between.

J is TRBJ2-3 and V is TRBV4-1; 12 bases fit TRBD2. This CDR3 region has 18 residues. Germline assignment: CDR1 MGHRA and CDR2 YSYEKL. V was pared by 0 bases and J by 6 bases, with 10 bases of the junction left unmatched. In DNA form, the CDR3 reads TGCGCCAGCAGCCAAGATCAAGGACTAGCGGGGACTCCCGATACGCAGTATTTT. Amino acids: CASSQDQGLAGTPDTQYF.

This clone showed up just once. The gene calls are TRBV6-5 and TRBJ1-2; D may be TRBD1 (6 bases). Germline values: CDR1 MNHEY, CDR2 SVGAGI. The CDR3 has 16 residues. V was trimmed by 4 bases and J by 5 bases, leaving 20 bases between them. CDR3: CASSLPARDTSYGYTF. CDR3 coding DNA: TGTGCCAGCAGTTTGCCAGCCCGGGACACTTCTTATGGCTACACCTTC.

Remarks on this clone: The sample has other DNA sequences that encode this CDR3 too. This chain links TRBV19 with TRBJ2-7, with D tentatively TRBD2 (5 bases). The V end lost 3 bases, the J end lost 7 bases, and 13 bases lay between the germline ends. The CDR3 consists of 13 residues. Germline-derived CDR1 and CDR2 are LNHDA and SQIVND (reference sequence). CDR3 bases: TGTGCCAGTAGTATCGGCCTCCCGGGGGAGCAGTACTTC. Residues: CASSIGLPGEQYF. The full variable domain, its missing parts supplied by reference TRBV19 and TRBJ2-7, is DGGITQSPKYLFRKEGQNVTLSCEQNLNHDAMYWYRQDPGQGLRLIYYSQIVNDFQKGDIAEGYSVSREKKESFPLTVTSAQKNPTAFYLCASSIGLPGEQYFGPGTRLTVT.

This rearrangement joins TRBV6-2 or TRBV6-3 to TRBJ2-3; 11 bases agree with TRBD2. Trimming cost V 4 bases and J 4 bases; bases outside gene matches: 10. CDR1 is MNHEY, CDR2 SVGEGT, per germline. The CDR3 consists of 17 residues. The CDR3 here is CASSSPRLAGMADTQYF. CDR3 DNA sequence: TGTGCCAGCAGTTCGCCGCGACTAGCGGGAATGGCAGATACGCAGTATTTT.

The chain carries TRBV5-1 and TRBJ1-6; D remains unclear. The V gene's germline CDR1 is SGHRS and CDR2 YFSETQ. The germline V and J ends were trimmed by 4 bases and 0 bases, with 8 bases remaining between them. The CDR3 length is 15 residues. CDR3 in amino acids: CASSLEGSYNSPLHF. In nucleotides, the CDR3 is TGCGCCAGCAGCCTGGAGGGCTCCTATAATTCACCCCTCCACTTT.

The rearrangement links TRBV5-1 to TRBJ1-1, with a tentative D call TRBD1 (6 bases). Trimming cost V 2 bases and J 3 bases, with 11 bases left between them. This CDR3 has 14 amino acids. Germline loops: CDR1 SGHRS, CDR2 YFSETQ. The CDR3 region is CASSFSRGDTEAFF. The DNA of the CDR3 is TGCGCCAGCAGCTTTTCCAGGGGTGACACTGAAGCTTTCTTT.

The chain couples TRBV5-1 to TRBJ2-2; 9 nucleotides line up with TRBD1. Germline V gene data show CDR1 as SGHRS and CDR2 as YFSETQ. CDR3 size: 16 residues. Trimming at V came to 4 bases and at J to 4 bases, leaving 8 bases not matched to a gene. CDR3 in amino acids: CASSPGQGSGTGELFF. The CDR3 DNA follows: TGCGCCAGCAGCCCCGGACAGGGGTCGGGCACCGGGGAGCTGTTTTTT. Drawing the rest from reference TRBV5-1 and TRBJ2-2, the complete variable domain is KAGVTQTPRYLIKTRGQQVTLSCSPISGHRSVSWYQQTPGQGLQFLFEYFSETQRNKGNFPGRFSGRQFSNSRSEMNVSTLELGDSALYLCASSPGQGSGTGELFFGEGSRLTVL.

This clone was detected only once. The V and J genes are TRBV7-8 and TRBJ2-2; weak D call: TRBD1 (6 bases). The ends were cut back, 5 bases at V and 5 bases at J, with 15 bases in the middle. This CDR3 contains 15 residues. Germline V gives CDR1 SGHVS, CDR2 FQNEAQ. Here the CDR3 DNA reads TGTGCCAGCAGCCGCAACAGGGTTCAAACCGGGGAGCTGTTTTTT. Its translation is CASSRNRVQTGELFF.

The chain recombines TRBV19 with TRBJ2-5, with D maybe TRBD2 (6 bases). The V end was cut by 5 bases, the J end by 1 base, with 11 bases between. Germline V lookup: CDR1 LNHDA, CDR2 SQIVND (reference sequence). The CDR3 contains 14 residues. The CDR3 nucleotides are TGTGCCAGTAGTGGGGCCGGGGGCCAAGAGACCCAGTACTTC. This codes for CASSGAGGQETQYF. Looking up the rest from reference TRBV19 and TRBJ2-5 gives the full variable domain: DGGITQSPKYLFRKEGQNVTLSCEQNLNHDAMYWYRQDPGQGLRLIYYSQIVNDFQKGDIAEGYSVSREKKESFPLTVTSAQKNPTAFYLCASSGAGGQETQYFGPGTRLLVL.

The chain joins TRBV12-3 or TRBV12-4 to TRBJ1-2; D gene uncertain. V lost 1 base, J lost 5 bases, and 2 bases lay in between. CDR3 length: 11 residues. The CDR3: CASSLEYGYTF. DNA of the CDR3: TGTGCCAGCAGTTTAGAGTATGGCTACACCTTC.

This chain uses TRBV23-1 with TRBJ1-4, with no clear D. TRBV23-1 is an open reading frame whose function is uncertain. The CDR3 contains 8 residues. The V end was cut by 9 bases, the J end by 13 bases, with 6 bases between. For the CDR3, the DNA is TGCGCCAGGGTAAGACTGTTTTTT. This sequence encodes CARVRLFF.

The CDR3 here is CASSFGTGGSNEYEKLFF. CDR3 in DNA: TGCGCCAGCAGCTTCGGGACAGGGGGCTCGAACGAGTATGAAAAACTGTTTTTT. The V gene is TRBV5-1, the J gene TRBJ1-4; 12 positions agree with TRBD1. Per germline, CDR1 SGHRS and CDR2 YFSETQ. Trimming at V came to 2 bases and at J to 6 bases, leaving 11 bases not matched to a gene. CDR3 length: 18 amino acids.

This clone was counted only a few times. This sequence joins TRBV5-6 and TRBJ1-1, with D possibly TRBD1 on 5 matching bases. This CDR3 contains 11 residues. The V end was cut by 3 bases, the J end by 8 bases, with 8 bases between. Per the germline V gene, CDR1 is SGHDT and CDR2 is YYEEEE. The CDR3 protein is CASSYRQEAFF. The CDR3 DNA is TGTGCCAGCAGCTACAGACAGGAAGCTTTCTTT.

This clone was detected once. This chain links TRBV3-1 (or the pseudogene TRBV3-2) with TRBJ1-3; D might be TRBD1 (5 bases). This CDR3 is built from 17 residues. The V end lost 1 base, the J end lost 0 bases, and 13 bases lay between the germline ends. Germline-derived CDR1 and CDR2 are LGHDT and YNNKEL (reference sequence). CDR3 protein: CASSQGGPGRSGNTIYF. CDR3 nucleotide sequence: TGTGCCAGCAGCCAAGGGGGACCGGGACGCTCTGGAAACACCATATATTTT.

V is TRBV5-1 and J is TRBJ2-5; 10 nucleotides align to TRBD2. The V gene end was trimmed by 0 bases and the J gene end by 2 bases; junction bases not matched to a gene: 4. The CDR3 covers 16 residues. The V gene's germline CDR1 is SGHRS and CDR2 YFSETQ. The CDR3 nucleotides read TGCGCCAGCAGCTTGGGTAGCGGGGGGACTCAAGAGACCCAGTACTTC. As protein: CASSLGSGGTQETQYF.

V usage is TRBV7-3 and J usage is TRBJ2-3; no clear D gene. V gave up 4 bases and J gave up 1 base, with 12 bases separating them. There are 15 residues in the CDR3. The germline gives CDR1 SGHTA, CDR2 FQGTGA. CDR3 protein: CASSSTYARTDTQYF. Written as DNA, the CDR3 is TGTGCCAGCAGCTCCACTTACGCCCGCACAGATACGCAGTATTTT.

This chain connects TRBV4-1 to TRBJ1-4, with D unresolved. V lost 4 bases and J 3 bases, leaving 15 bases between the germline ends. Per the germline V gene, CDR1 is MGHRA and CDR2 is YSYEKL. The CDR3 covers 16 residues. CDR3 in DNA: TGCGCCAGCAGCCGGCGAAACGAGGGCTCTAATGAAAAACTGTTTTTT. Protein: CASSRRNEGSNEKLFF.

The chain is built from TRBV5-1 and TRBJ2-2; the D is unclear. The V end was cut by 5 bases, the J end by 0 bases, with 23 bases between. The germline V gene has CDR1 SGHRS and CDR2 YFSETQ. The CDR3 is 19 amino acids. CDR3 region: CASSFGLSPYTANTGELFF. Here the CDR3 DNA reads TGCGCCAGCAGTTTCGGTCTCAGTCCTTATACCGCGAACACCGGGGAGCTGTTTTTT.